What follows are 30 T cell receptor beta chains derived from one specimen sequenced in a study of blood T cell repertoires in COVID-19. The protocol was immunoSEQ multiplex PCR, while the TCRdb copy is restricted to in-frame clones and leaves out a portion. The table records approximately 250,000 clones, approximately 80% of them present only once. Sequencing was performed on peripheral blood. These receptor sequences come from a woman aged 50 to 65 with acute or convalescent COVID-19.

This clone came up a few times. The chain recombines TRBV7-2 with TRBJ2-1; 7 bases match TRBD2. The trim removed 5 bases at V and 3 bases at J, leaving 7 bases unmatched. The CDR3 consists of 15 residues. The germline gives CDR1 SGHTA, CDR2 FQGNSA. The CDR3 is CASSRTSFVYNEQFF. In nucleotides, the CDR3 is TGTGCCAGCAGCCGGACTAGTTTCGTCTACAATGAGCAGTTCTTC.

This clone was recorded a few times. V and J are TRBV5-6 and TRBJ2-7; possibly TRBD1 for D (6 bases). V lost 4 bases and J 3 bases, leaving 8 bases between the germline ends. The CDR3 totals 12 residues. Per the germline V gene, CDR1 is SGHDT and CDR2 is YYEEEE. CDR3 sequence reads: CASSVRGYEQYF. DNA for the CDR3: TGTGCCAGCAGCGTCAGGGGCTACGAGCAGTACTTC.

CDR3 sequence: CASSLEGGELTQYF. CDR3 nucleotide sequence: TGCGCCAGCAGCTTGGAAGGGGGAGAGTTGACCCAGTACTTC. V usage is TRBV5-1 and J usage is TRBJ2-5, with D maybe TRBD1 (6 bases). The V gene's germline CDR1 is SGHRS and CDR2 YFSETQ. V lost 0 bases and J lost 7, with 13 bases in between. The CDR3 is 14 residues long.

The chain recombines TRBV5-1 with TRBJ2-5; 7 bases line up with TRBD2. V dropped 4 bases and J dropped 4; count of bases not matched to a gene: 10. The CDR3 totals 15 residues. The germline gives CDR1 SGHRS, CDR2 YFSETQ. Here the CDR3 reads CASSPGKTGGETQYF. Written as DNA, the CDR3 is TGCGCCAGCAGCCCCGGGAAGACGGGAGGAGAGACCCAGTACTTC. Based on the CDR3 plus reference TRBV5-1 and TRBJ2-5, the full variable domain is KAGVTQTPRYLIKTRGQQVTLSCSPISGHRSVSWYQQTPGQGLQFLFEYFSETQRNKGNFPGRFSGRQFSNSRSEMNVSTLELGDSALYLCASSPGKTGGETQYFGPGTRLLVL.

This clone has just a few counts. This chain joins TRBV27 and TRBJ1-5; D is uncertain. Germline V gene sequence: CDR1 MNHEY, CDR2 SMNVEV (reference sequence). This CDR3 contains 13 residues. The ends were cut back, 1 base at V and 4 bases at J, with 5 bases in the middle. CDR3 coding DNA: TGTGCCAGCAGTTTATTCCCTAATCAGCCCCAGCATTTT. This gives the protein CASSLFPNQPQHF.

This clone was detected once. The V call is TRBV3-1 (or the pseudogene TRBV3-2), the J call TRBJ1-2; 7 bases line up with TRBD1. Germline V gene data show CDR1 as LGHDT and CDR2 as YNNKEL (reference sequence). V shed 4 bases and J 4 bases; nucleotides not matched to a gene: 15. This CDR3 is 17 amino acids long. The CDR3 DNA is TGTGCCAGCAGCCCCGGACAGGTGCCCGTCCTCCCCTATGGCTACACCTTC. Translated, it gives CASSPGQVPVLPYGYTF.

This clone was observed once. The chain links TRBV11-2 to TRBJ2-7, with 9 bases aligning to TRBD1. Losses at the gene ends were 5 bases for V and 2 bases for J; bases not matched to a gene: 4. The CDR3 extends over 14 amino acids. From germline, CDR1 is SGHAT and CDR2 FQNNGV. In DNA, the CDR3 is TGTGCCAGCAGCAACGACAGGGGGGCCTACGAGCAGTACTTC. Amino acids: CASSNDRGAYEQYF. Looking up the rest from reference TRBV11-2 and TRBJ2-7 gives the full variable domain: EAGVAQSPRYKIIEKRQSVAFWCNPISGHATLYWYQQILGQGPKLLIQFQNNGVVDDSQLPKDRFSAERLKGVDSTLKIQPAKLEDSAVYLCASSNDRGAYEQYFGPGTRLTVT.

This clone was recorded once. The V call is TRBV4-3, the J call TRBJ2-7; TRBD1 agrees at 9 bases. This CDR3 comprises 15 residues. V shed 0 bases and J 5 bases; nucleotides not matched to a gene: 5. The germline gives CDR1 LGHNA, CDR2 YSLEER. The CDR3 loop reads CASSQDYRTGDEQYF. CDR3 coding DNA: TGCGCCAGCAGCCAAGATTACCGGACAGGGGACGAGCAGTACTTC.

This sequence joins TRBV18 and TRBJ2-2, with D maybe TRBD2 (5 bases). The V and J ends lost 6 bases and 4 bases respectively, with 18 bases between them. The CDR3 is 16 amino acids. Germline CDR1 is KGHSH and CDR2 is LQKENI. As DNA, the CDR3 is TGTGCCAGCTCGTCCTCGGGTCGGGGTGGCACCGGGGAGCTGTTTTTT. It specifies CASSSSGRGGTGELFF.

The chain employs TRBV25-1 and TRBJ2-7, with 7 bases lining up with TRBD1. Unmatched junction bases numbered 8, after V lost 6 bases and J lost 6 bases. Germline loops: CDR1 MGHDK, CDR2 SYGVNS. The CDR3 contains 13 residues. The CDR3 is CASRSARGSEQYF. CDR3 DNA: TGTGCCAGCAGGTCGGCCAGGGGGAGCGAGCAGTACTTC.

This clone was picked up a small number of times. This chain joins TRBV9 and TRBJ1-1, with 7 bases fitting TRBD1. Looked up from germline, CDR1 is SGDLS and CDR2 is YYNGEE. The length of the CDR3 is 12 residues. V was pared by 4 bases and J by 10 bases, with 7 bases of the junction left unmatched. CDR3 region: CASSIDRVGAFF. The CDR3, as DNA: TGTGCCAGCAGCATTGACAGGGTAGGAGCTTTCTTT.

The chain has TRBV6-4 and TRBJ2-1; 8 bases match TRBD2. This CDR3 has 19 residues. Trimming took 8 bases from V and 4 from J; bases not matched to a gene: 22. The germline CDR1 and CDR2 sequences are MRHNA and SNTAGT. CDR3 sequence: CASHVSLPGRAHSYNEQFF. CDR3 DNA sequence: TGTGCCAGCCATGTGTCTTTACCCGGGAGGGCCCATTCTTACAATGAGCAGTTCTTC.

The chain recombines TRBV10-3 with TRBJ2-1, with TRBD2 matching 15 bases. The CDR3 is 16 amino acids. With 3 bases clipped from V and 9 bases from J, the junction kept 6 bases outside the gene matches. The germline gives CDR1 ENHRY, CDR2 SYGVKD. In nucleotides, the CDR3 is TGTGCCATCAGTGAAAGGACTAGCGGGGGGGCCGGTGAGCAGTTCTTC. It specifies CAISERTSGGAGEQFF.

CDR3 sequence reads: CAWSTGTGAGEQYF. As DNA, the CDR3 is TGTGCCTGGAGTACCGGGACAGGGGCTGGCGAGCAGTACTTC. This sequence joins TRBV30 and TRBJ2-7; the match to TRBD1 covers 10 bases. Germline V gene lookup returns CDR1 GTSNPN and CDR2 SVGIG (reference sequence). The CDR3 has 14 amino acids. Trimming removed 2 bases from V and 6 bases from J; junction bases left unmatched: 7.

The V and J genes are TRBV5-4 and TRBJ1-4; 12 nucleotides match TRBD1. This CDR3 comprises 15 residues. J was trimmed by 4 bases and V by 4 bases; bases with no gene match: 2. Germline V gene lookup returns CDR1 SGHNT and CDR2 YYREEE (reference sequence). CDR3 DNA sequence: TGTGCCAGCAGCGGGACAGGGGGCCATAATGAAAAACTGTTTTTT. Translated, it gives CASSGTGGHNEKLFF.

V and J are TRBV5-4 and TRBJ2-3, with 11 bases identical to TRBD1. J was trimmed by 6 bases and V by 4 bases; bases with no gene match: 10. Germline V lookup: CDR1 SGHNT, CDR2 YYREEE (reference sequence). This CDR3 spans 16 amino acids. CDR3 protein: CASSPDRGRGTDTQYF. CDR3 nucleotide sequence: TGTGCCAGCAGCCCGGACAGGGGGCGCGGTACGGATACGCAGTATTTT.

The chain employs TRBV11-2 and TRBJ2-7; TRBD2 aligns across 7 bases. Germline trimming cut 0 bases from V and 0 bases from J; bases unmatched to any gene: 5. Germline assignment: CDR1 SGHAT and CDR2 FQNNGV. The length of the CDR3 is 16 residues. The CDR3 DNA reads TGTGCCAGCAGCTTAGATTCAGGGACTATCTCCTACGAGCAGTACTTC. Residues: CASSLDSGTISYEQYF.

The DNA for the CDR3 is TGTGCCAGTAGAAAAACAGGCGTGAACACCGGGGAGCTGTTTTTT. Amino acids: CASRKTGVNTGELFF. V gene TRBV19 combines with J gene TRBJ2-2; TRBD1 is a possible D gene (5 bases). The germline V gene has CDR1 LNHDA and CDR2 SQIVND (reference sequence). The ends were cut back, 6 bases at V and 1 base at J, with 12 bases in the middle. The CDR3 runs to 15 residues. Together with reference TRBV19 and TRBJ2-2, the CDR3 gives the full variable domain: DGGITQSPKYLFRKEGQNVTLSCEQNLNHDAMYWYRQDPGQGLRLIYYSQIVNDFQKGDIAEGYSVSREKKESFPLTVTSAQKNPTAFYLCASRKTGVNTGELFFGEGSRLTVL.

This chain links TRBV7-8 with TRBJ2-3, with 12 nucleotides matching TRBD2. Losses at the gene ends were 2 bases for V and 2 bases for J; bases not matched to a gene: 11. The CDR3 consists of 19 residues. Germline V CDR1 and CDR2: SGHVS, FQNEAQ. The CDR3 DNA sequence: TGTGCCAGCAGCTTATCGGGAACTAGCGGGGGGTCAATCACAGATACGCAGTATTTT. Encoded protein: CASSLSGTSGGSITDTQYF.

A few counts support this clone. The CDR3 nucleotides are TGTGCCAGCGTAGGAGGAGTTGGCACAGATACGCAGTATTTT. Translation gives CASVGGVGTDTQYF. V and J are TRBV2 and TRBJ2-3, with a possible D match to TRBD2 (5 bases). The CDR3 spans 14 residues. Looked up from germline, CDR1 is SNHLY and CDR2 is FYNNEI. V was shortened by 8 bases and J by 1 base, with 13 bases between the two germline ends.

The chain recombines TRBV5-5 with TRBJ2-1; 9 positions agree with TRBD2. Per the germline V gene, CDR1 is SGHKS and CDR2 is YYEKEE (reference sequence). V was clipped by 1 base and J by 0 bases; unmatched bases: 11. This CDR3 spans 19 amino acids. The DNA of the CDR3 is TGTGCCAGCAGCTTGCTTCTACCCATTAGCGGGAGCTCCTACAATGAGCAGTTCTTC. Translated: CASSLLLPISGSSYNEQFF. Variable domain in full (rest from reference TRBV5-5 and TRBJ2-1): DAGVTQSPTHLIKTRGQQVTLRCSPISGHKSVSWYQQVLGQGPQFIFQYYEKEERGRGNFPDRFSARQFPNYSSELNVNALLLGDSALYLCASSLLLPISGSSYNEQFFGPGTRLTVL.

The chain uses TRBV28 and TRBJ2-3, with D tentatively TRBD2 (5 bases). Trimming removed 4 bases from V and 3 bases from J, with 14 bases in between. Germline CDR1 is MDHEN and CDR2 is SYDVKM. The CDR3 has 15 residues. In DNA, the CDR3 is TGTGCCAGCAGTTCGGGGTTTATTAGGACAGATACGCAGTATTTT. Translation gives CASSSGFIRTDTQYF. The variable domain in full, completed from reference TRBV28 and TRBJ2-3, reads DVKVTQSSRYLVKRTGEKVFLECVQDMDHENMFWYRQDPGLGLRLIYFSYDVKMKEKGDIPEGYSVSREKKERFSLILESASTNQTSMYLCASSSGFIRTDTQYFGPGTRLTVL.

The CDR3 coding sequence is TGTGCCAGTAGTACACTTGACAGGATGTCGAATGAAAAACTGTTTTTT. As protein: CASSTLDRMSNEKLFF. The chain employs TRBV19 and TRBJ1-4, with D tentatively TRBD1 (6 bases). The CDR3 loop spans 16 amino acids. Trimming removed 4 bases from V and 5 bases from J, with 17 bases in between. CDR1 is LNHDA, CDR2 SQIVND, per germline (reference sequence).

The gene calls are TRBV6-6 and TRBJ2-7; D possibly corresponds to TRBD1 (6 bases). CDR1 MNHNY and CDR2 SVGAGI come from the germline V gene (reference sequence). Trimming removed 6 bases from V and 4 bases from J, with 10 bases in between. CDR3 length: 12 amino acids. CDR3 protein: CASSLGQYEQYF. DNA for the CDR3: TGTGCCAGCAGCCTAGGACAGTACGAGCAGTACTTC.

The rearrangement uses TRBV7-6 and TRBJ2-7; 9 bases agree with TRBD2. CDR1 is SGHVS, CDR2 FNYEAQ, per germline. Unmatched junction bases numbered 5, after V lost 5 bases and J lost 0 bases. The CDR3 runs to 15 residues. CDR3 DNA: TGTGCCAGCAGCCTTCTAGCGGGGAGCTCCTACGAGCAGTACTTC. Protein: CASSLLAGSSYEQYF.

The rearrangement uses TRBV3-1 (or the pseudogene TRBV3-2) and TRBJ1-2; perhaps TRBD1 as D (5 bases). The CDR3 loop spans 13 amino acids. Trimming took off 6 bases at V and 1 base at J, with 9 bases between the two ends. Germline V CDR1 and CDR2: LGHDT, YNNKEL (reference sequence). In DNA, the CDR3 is TGTGCCAGCAGACAGGACCGTAACTATGGCTACACCTTC. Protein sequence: CASRQDRNYGYTF.

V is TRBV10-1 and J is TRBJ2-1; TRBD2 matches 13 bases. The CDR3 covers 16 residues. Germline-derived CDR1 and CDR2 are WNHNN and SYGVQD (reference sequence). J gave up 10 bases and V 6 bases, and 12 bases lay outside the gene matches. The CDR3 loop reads CASSSGTSGMVEEQFF. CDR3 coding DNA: TGCGCCAGCAGCTCCGGGACTAGCGGGATGGTAGAGGAGCAGTTCTTC.

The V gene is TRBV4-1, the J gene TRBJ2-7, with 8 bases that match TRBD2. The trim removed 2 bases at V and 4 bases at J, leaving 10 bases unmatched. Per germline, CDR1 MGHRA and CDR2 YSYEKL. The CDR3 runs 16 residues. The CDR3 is CASSQINSGIWYEQYF. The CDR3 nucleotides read TGCGCCAGCAGCCAAATTAATAGCGGGATTTGGTACGAGCAGTACTTC.

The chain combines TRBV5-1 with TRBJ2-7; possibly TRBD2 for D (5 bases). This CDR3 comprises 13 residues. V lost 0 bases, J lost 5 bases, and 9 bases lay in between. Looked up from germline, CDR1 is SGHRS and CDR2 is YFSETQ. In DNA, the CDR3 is TGCGCCAGCAGCTTGGCGAGGGTAGACGAGCAGTACTTC. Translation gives CASSLARVDEQYF.

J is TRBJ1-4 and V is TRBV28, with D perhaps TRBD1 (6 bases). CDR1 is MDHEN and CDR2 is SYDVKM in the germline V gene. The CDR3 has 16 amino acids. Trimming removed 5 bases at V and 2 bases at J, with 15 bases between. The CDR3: CASSALGQRTNEKLFF. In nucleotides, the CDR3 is TGTGCCAGCAGTGCACTAGGACAGCGGACTAATGAAAAACTGTTTTTT.